This T cell receptor (beta chain) was sequenced for a study of shared clonotypes between healthy human individuals. Study-level information: Three plates were used per donor for CD4 naive, three for CD4 memory, two for CD8 naive and one for CD8 memory. Study-wide results and limits: At large depth, rarefaction still showed sorted-subset sequencing to be incomplete.

As processed by the authors: Without quality scores, immunoSEQ junctional reads could not be filtered like full-length reads. The method was immunoSEQ multiplex PCR; TCRdb's version includes in-frame clones alone and lacks a portion of them. V, J and clone size derive from that table, while D and trimming were established from the DNA sequence. The sample lists millions of clones, 85% to 95% occurring once. The donors were all Caucasian adults (living in Nashville, Tennessee). The germline V and J ends were trimmed by 7 bases and 3 bases, with 16 bases remaining between them. The germline V gene encodes CDR1 SNHLY and CDR2 FYNNEI. This CDR3 comprises 14 residues. Comments on this clone: What it binds is not known.

This chain connects TRBV2 to TRBJ2-7; no reliable D call. The receptor was derived from a young man in good health. Sequenced: naive CD4+ T cells sorted from blood. Subset specified: CD45RA+ positively selected. The DNA for the CDR3 is TGTGCCAGCACGTACAGCCTGGGCAACTACGAGCAGTACTTC. Protein product: CASTYSLGNYEQYF.